This T cell receptor beta chain was sequenced for a study of cytomegalovirus exposure and HLA in healthy donors. General study points: Later analysis identified a missense DCLRE1C variant that was linked to TCR beta V- and J-gene trimming.

The primer mix had 60 Vbeta and 13 Jbeta primers. The data were produced by immunoSEQ multiplex PCR, yet TCRdb's version contains in-frame clones alone and is incomplete. The data show 180,000 or so clones, with 80% seen just once and around 1.4% held by the top ten. The CDR3 has 16 residues. About this clone itself: What it binds is not known.

This rearrangement joins TRBV21-1 to TRBJ2-7; TRBD1, the D gene given by the table, was not confirmed from the DNA. TRBV21-1 is given as a pseudogene. Sample: PBMCs. This TCR came from a girl between 5 and 17 years old in good health and CMV-seropositive. CDR3 DNA: TGTGCCAGCAGCGCCCAGGGGGCTCTACACATCTACGAGCAGTACTTC. It translates to CASSAQGALHIYEQYF.